The present TCR beta chain was sequenced within a study of T cell repertoires in cytomegalovirus infection. Study-wide results and limits: Dominating the ex vivo response were TCR beta clonotypes that were CMV-specific and HLA-C-restricted. Summed frequency of public TCR beta families distinguished CMV carriers with the relevant HLA.

Worth noting for this clonotype: No antigen is known for it.

Germline lookup yields CDR1 MDHEN and CDR2 SYDVKM. The CDR3 is 15 amino acids. V was trimmed by 4 bases and J by 0 bases, leaving 13 bases between them. TCRdb called the reads again in MiXCR, with one record for every CDR3 protein. Of approximately 30,000 distinct CDR3 sequences listed, around 19% are singletons. The chain joins TRBV28 to TRBJ2-7; D is uncertain. This clonotype was sampled from a human donor in good health (CMV status not recorded). Some clones in this sample may be carry-over from other donors' samples. Sequencing was performed on CD8+ T cells from cultured PBMCs, taken from culture after CMV antigen stimulation. Here the CDR3 DNA reads TGTGCCAGCAGTTACTCCCCAATCCTCTCCTACGAGCAGTACTTC. This encodes CASSYSPILSYEQYF.